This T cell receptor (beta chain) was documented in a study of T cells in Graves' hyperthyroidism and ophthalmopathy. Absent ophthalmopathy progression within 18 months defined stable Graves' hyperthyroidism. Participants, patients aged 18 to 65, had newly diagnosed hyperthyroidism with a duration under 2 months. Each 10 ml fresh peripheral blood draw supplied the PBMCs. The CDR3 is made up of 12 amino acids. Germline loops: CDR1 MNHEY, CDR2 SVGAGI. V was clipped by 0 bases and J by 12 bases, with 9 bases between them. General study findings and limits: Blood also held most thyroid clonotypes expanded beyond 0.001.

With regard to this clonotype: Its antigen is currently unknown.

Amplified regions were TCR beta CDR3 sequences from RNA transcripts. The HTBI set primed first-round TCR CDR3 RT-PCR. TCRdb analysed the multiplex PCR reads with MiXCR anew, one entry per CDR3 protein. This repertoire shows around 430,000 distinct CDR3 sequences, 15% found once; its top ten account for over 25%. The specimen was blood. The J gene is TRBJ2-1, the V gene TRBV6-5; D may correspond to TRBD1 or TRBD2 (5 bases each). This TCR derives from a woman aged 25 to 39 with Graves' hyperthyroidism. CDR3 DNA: TGTGCCAGCAGTTACTCGGGGGAGCCGCAGTTCTTC. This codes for CASSYSGEPQFF.